The 10 T cell receptor beta chains listed next were all sequenced from one sample in a study of T cell responses to AZD1222 COVID-19 vaccine. Assay: immunoSEQ multiplex PCR; the TCRdb copy retains only in-frame clones and omits some. The sample comprises 150,000 to 200,000 clones, 90% of which are singletons, and 5% to 6.5% rests with the top ten. The sample was peripheral blood, taken 28 days after the second AZD1222 dose. These TCRs come from an adult who received the AZD1222 COVID-19 vaccine.

The gene calls are TRBV7-6 and TRBJ2-1; TRBD1 aligns across 8 bases. The CDR3 is made up of 16 amino acids. With V trimmed by 1 base and J by 6 bases, 8 bases remained unmatched. CDR1 and CDR2 from the germline V gene are SGHVS and FNYEAQ. The CDR3 reads CASSLGYRGSGNEQFF. CDR3 nucleotides: TGTGCCAGCAGCTTAGGATACAGGGGGTCAGGCAATGAGCAGTTCTTC.

This chain links TRBV28 with TRBJ1-2; D might be TRBD1 (6 bases). The CDR3 is 15 amino acids. V shed 6 bases and J shed 4 bases, with 18 bases lying between them. Germline CDR1 MDHEN, CDR2 SYDVKM. In DNA form, the CDR3 reads TGTGCCAGCAGACAATTCCCCGGGACACCCTATGGCTACACCTTC. Its protein is CASRQFPGTPYGYTF.

V and J are TRBV10-3 and TRBJ1-3, with 11 bases lining up with TRBD1. After removal of 6 bases from V and 4 bases from J, the junction contained 8 bases not matched to a gene. The CDR3 is 16 residues long. Germline CDR1 ENHRY, CDR2 SYGVKD. The CDR3 DNA is TGTGCCATCAGAACCGGGACAGGGGGTCTCGGAAACACCATATATTTT. It yields the protein CAIRTGTGGLGNTIYF.

J is TRBJ2-7 and V is TRBV19; the D gene is possibly TRBD2 (6 bases). Germline V CDR1 and CDR2: LNHDA, SQIVND (reference sequence). CDR3 size: 14 residues. V lost 9 bases to trimming and J lost 0 bases, with 15 bases between them. DNA of the CDR3: TGTGCCAGCCGAGGGCGGGGTAGCTCCTACGAGCAGTACTTC. Protein sequence: CASRGRGSSYEQYF.

The CDR3 loop is CASSGSNYGYTF. As DNA, the CDR3 is TGTGCCAGCAGCGGGTCTAACTATGGCTACACCTTC. The V gene is TRBV11-1, the J gene TRBJ1-2; D gene unclear. CDR1 and CDR2 from the germline V gene are SGHAT and FQDESV (reference sequence). The CDR3 loop spans 12 amino acids. Trimming stripped 5 bases from V and 0 bases from J, with 4 bases between.

The chain is built from TRBV5-1 and TRBJ2-6; D unclear. Germline V gene sequence: CDR1 SGHRS, CDR2 YFSETQ. V dropped 0 bases and J dropped 0 bases, with 4 bases sitting between them. The CDR3 covers 15 residues. CDR3 amino acids: CASSLEVSGANVLTF. The CDR3 DNA reads as TGCGCCAGCAGCTTGGAAGTCTCTGGGGCCAACGTCCTGACTTTC. The full variable domain, with the rest looked up from reference TRBV5-1 and TRBJ2-6, is KAGVTQTPRYLIKTRGQQVTLSCSPISGHRSVSWYQQTPGQGLQFLFEYFSETQRNKGNFPGRFSGRQFSNSRSEMNVSTLELGDSALYLCASSLEVSGANVLTFGAGSRLTVL.

The J gene is TRBJ2-7, the V gene TRBV5-1; 11 nucleotides agree with TRBD2. This CDR3 is built from 15 residues. Looked up from germline, CDR1 is SGHRS and CDR2 is YFSETQ. The V gene end was trimmed by 4 bases and the J gene end by 2 bases; junction bases not matched to a gene: 5. The CDR3 DNA reads as TGCGCCAGCAGCGAAGGGACTAGCGGCGCCTACGAGCAGTACTTC. Its translation: CASSEGTSGAYEQYF. Full variable domain (rest looked up from reference TRBV5-1 and TRBJ2-7): KAGVTQTPRYLIKTRGQQVTLSCSPISGHRSVSWYQQTPGQGLQFLFEYFSETQRNKGNFPGRFSGRQFSNSRSEMNVSTLELGDSALYLCASSEGTSGAYEQYFGPGTRLTVT.

This clone was detected only a few times. The genes are TRBV4-2 and TRBJ1-4; D might be TRBD1 (5 bases). Deletions cut 0 bases from V and 0 bases from J, with 8 bases between. The CDR3 consists of 16 residues. The germline CDR1 and CDR2 sequences are LGHNA and YNFKEQ. In nucleotides, the CDR3 is TGTGCCAGCAGCCAAGATGGGGGGGCAACTAATGAAAAACTGTTTTTT. Translated: CASSQDGGATNEKLFF.

On this clone: This sample also contains other DNA sequences that code for the same CDR3. This chain uses TRBV2 with TRBJ1-2, with D perhaps TRBD1 (5 bases). The CDR3 is 13 residues long. Trimming removed 5 bases from V and 1 base from J, with 8 bases in between. The V gene's germline CDR1 is SNHLY and CDR2 FYNNEI. CDR3 bases: TGTGCCAGCAGTTCCGACAGTAACTATGGCTACACCTTC. Translation gives CASSSDSNYGYTF.

The CDR3 here is CASSLFSGTDTQYF. As DNA, the CDR3 is TGTGCCAGCAGTTTGTTTTCAGGGACAGATACGCAGTATTTT. The chain links TRBV27 to TRBJ2-3, with a weak D call TRBD1 (5 bases). The length of the CDR3 is 14 residues. The V gene's germline CDR1 is MNHEY and CDR2 SMNVEV (reference sequence). Trimming removed 3 bases from V and 3 bases from J, with 10 bases in between.